This T cell receptor (beta chain) was documented in a study of T cell responses to AZD1222 COVID-19 vaccine. For the study at large: The study pooled second doses at about 4 or about 12 weeks. Study-level results: The repertoires were collected only after the peak T cell response. Targets within unmutated variant regions were reportedly found for nearly half of spike-specific TCRs.

Per germline, CDR1 MGHRA and CDR2 YSYEKL. The CDR3 contains 14 residues. Trimming took 1 base from V and 4 from J, leaving 7 bases between them. Only in-frame clones appear in the TCRdb table, and some are missing; sequencing was by immunoSEQ multiplex PCR. Among about 100,000 clones listed, about 87% were seen once. To note about this clone: Its antigen remains unknown.

The sequenced sample was peripheral blood, obtained on day 0 of AZD1222 vaccination. J is TRBJ2-2 and V is TRBV4-1, with a weak D call TRBD2 (5 bases). The origin of this receptor is an adult in good health. The CDR3 sequence is CASSQVGSTGELFF. CDR3 bases: TGCGCCAGCAGCCAAGTGGGGAGCACCGGGGAGCTGTTTTTT.